This TCR beta chain was sequenced during a study of post-analysis software for immune sequencing data. About the research overall: Relapsing-remitting, secondary progressive and progressive-relapsing forms made up the multiple sclerosis disease courses.

Study results and caveats: Compared with controls, patients showed significantly lower normalized Chao1 diversity. Strong co-clustering by F measure was evident for samples that had been prepared in the same batch. Five or six TRBV segments were significantly more frequent in patients than in controls. TRBV5-6, TRBV5-1 and TRBV20-1 were among these segments.

The authors incorporated unique molecular identifiers into the TCR beta cDNA libraries. T cells numbering about 0.85 to 10 million gave rise to roughly 0.5 million cDNA molecules. MiXCR was run by TCRdb on the PCR reads, yielding one entry per CDR3 protein. The table shows approximately 440,000 distinct CDR3 sequences, with 45% occurring only once. A note on this clonotype: Its antigen is not identified.

Trimming cost V 4 bases and J 4 bases; bases outside gene matches: 8. This CDR3 is built from 15 residues. Germline V gene lookup returns CDR1 SGHTA and CDR2 FQGNSA. The source is a girl aged 5-17 years with multiple sclerosis. The sequencing sample was made of blood. V gene TRBV7-2 combines with J gene TRBJ1-2, with 8 bases identical to TRBD1. CDR3 sequence: CASSSDRALPYGYTF. The CDR3 coding sequence is TGTGCCAGCAGCTCGGACAGGGCTCTGCCCTATGGCTACACCTTC.